This T cell receptor beta chain was sequenced in a study of T cells in Graves' hyperthyroidism and ophthalmopathy. Regions amplified from RNA transcripts were the TCR beta CDR3 regions. HTBI primers were the set used in a first-round RT-PCR of the TCR CDR3. MiXCR, applied by TCRdb to the multiplex PCR reads, yields one record per CDR3 protein. The sample holds around 200,000 distinct CDR3 sequences, about 15% seen once. There are many counts of this clonotype. Among the patients, aged 18 to 65, hyperthyroidism was newly diagnosed and had lasted under 2 months. This sample holds PBMCs from roughly 10 ml fresh peripheral blood. This CDR3 comprises 17 residues. Germline-derived CDR1 and CDR2 are MGHRA and YSYEKL. Trimming pared 7 bases from V and 8 bases from J, leaving 29 bases between.

This chain links TRBV4-1 with TRBJ1-2, with D unresolved. This TCR was sampled from a woman in her forties or fifties with Graves' hyperthyroidism. Sequenced material: blood. The CDR3 sequence is CASTLTLGQTADGGYTF. DNA of the CDR3: TGCGCCAGCACCTTAACTCTAGGGCAGACCGCCGACGGAGGCTACACCTTC.